The clone carrying this T cell receptor beta chain was found a few times. The sample originates from a study of shared T cell receptors in the human thymus. Germline loops: CDR1 SGHNT, CDR2 YYREEE (reference sequence). Germline trimming cut 5 bases from V and 0 bases from J; bases unmatched to any gene: 11. The CDR3 is 18 amino acids. The assay was immunoSEQ multiplex PCR, and TCRdb's table has in-frame clones only and misses some. This table has hundreds of thousands of clones, around 78% appearing once. The same sample was also used in a study of human thymus T cells. This second report adds: Donor material was obtained from healthy Finnish infants undergoing corrective surgery for congenital heart defects. Related studies found that unrelated individuals share highly overlapping thymic repertoires.

This rearrangement joins TRBV5-4 to TRBJ2-6; 7 positions agree with TRBD1. Sequencing input: thymocytes. This receptor was obtained from a boy under two years old with a congenital heart defect. The CDR3 DNA sequence: TGTGCCAGCAGTCAAGGGGACAGTCTGAGCTCTGGGGCCAACGTCCTGACTTTC. Translated: CASSQGDSLSSGANVLTF.